This TCR beta chain came from a study of cytomegalovirus exposure and HLA in healthy donors. The study's findings and limits: In a later analysis, across HLA loci, associated TCR counts were highest for DRB1, lowest for HLA-C. Specificity of three CMV-associated chains for CMV antigens was verified in vitro.

The PCR employed 60 Vbeta primers together with 13 Jbeta primers. Study processing details: In a later analysis, of approximately 81 million unique beta chains, roughly 11 million appeared in at least two donors. TCRdb keeps only in-frame clones here, not all; method: immunoSEQ multiplex PCR. That table supplies the V and J calls and clone size; D and trimming were determined from the DNA. The sample data list 220,000 or so clones. In regard to this clone: Its antigen is still unknown.

Input material: PBMCs. The sequence was obtained from a girl aged 2 to 10 in good health and CMV-seropositive.

CDR3 coding DNA: TGTGCCAGCAGGTCGGGACAGGGGAACACTGAAGCTTTCTTT. It translates to CASRSGQGNTEAFF. This rearrangement joins TRBV28 to TRBJ1-1; 9 positions match TRBD1. The junction had 3 bases not matched to a gene; V was cut back by 6 bases and J by 1 base. The CDR3 is 14 residues long. Per the germline V gene, CDR1 is MDHEN and CDR2 is SYDVKM.